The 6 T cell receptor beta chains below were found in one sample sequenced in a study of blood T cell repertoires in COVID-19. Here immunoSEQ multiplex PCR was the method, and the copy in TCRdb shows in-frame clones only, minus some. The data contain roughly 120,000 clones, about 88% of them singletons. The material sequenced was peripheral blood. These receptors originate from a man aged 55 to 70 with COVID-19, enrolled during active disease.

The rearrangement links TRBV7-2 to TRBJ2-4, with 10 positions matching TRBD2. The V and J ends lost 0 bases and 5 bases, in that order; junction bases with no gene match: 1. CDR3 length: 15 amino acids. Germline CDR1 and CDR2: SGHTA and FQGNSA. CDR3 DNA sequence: TGTGCCAGCAGCTTAGCAGGACTAGCGGAAAACATTCAGTACTTC. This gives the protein CASSLAGLAENIQYF.

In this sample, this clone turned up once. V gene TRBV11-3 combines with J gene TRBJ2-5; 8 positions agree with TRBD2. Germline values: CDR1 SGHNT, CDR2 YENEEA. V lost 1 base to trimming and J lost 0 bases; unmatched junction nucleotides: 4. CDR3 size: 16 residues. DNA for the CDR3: TGTGCCAGCAGCTTAGCTCCTAGCGGGTACCAAGAGACCCAGTACTTC. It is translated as CASSLAPSGYQETQYF.

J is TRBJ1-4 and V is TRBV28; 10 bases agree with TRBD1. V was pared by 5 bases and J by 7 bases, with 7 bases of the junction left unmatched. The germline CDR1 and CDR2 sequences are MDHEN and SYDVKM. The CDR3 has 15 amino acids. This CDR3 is CASSLSGTGAEKLFF. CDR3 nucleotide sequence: TGTGCCAGCAGTCTCTCCGGGACAGGGGCTGAAAAACTGTTTTTT.

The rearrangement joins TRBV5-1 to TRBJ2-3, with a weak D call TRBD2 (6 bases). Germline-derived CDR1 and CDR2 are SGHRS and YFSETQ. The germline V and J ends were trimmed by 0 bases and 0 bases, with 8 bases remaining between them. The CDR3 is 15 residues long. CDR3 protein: CASSLEGGSTDTQYF. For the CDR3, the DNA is TGCGCCAGCAGCTTGGAGGGAGGTAGCACAGATACGCAGTATTTT.

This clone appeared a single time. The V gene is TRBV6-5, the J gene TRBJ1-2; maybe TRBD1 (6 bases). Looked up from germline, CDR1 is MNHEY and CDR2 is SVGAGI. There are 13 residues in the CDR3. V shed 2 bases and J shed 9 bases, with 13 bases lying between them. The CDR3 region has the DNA TGTGCCAGCAGTTACACGACAGGAACGAGCTACACCTTC. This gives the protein CASSYTTGTSYTF.

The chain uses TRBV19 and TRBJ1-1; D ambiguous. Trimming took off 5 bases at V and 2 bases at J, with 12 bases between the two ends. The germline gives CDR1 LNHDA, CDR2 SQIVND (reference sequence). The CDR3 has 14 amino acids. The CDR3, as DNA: TGTGCCAGTAGTGCCGGGGAGGTTAACACTGAAGCTTTCTTT. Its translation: CASSAGEVNTEAFF.